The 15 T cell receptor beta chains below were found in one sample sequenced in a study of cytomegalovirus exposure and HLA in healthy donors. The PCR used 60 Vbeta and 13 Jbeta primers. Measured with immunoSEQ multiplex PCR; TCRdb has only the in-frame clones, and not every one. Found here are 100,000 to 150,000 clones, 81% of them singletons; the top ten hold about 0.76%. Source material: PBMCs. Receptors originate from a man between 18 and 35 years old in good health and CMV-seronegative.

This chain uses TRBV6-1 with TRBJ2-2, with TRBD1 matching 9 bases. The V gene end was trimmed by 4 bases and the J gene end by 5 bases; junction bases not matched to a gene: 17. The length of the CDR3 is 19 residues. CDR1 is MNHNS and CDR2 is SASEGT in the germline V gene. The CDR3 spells CASSGRDRERRIQTGELFF. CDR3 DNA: TGTGCCAGCAGTGGACGGGACAGGGAGAGGAGAATTCAAACCGGGGAGCTGTTTTTT.

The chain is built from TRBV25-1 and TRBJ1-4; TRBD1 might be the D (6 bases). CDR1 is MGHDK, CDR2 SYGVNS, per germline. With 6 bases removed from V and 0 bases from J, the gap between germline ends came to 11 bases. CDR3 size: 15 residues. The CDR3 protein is CASRLGQATNEKLFF. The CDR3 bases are TGTGCCAGCAGGTTGGGACAAGCAACTAATGAAAAACTGTTTTTT.

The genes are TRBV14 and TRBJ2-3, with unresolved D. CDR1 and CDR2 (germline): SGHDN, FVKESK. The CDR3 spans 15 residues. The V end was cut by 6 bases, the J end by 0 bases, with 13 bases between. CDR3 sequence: CASSRGQRSTDTQYF. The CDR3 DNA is TGTGCCAGCAGTCGAGGCCAGAGGAGCACAGATACGCAGTATTTT.

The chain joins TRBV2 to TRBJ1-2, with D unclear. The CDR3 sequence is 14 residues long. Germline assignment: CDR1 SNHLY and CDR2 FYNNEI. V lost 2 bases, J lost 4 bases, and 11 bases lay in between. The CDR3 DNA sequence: TGTGCCAGCAGTGAATTAGCGGGGTTCTATGGCTACACCTTC. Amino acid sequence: CASSELAGFYGYTF.

This CDR3 reads CAISETTGTLSPYEQYF. The DNA of the CDR3 is TGTGCCATCAGTGAAACTACGGGAACTCTGTCCCCCTACGAGCAGTACTTC. The chain joins TRBV10-3 to TRBJ2-7; possibly TRBD2 for D (5 bases). Germline CDR1 and CDR2: ENHRY and SYGVKD. The CDR3 totals 17 residues. The V end lost 3 bases, the J end lost 2 bases, and 20 bases lay between the germline ends.

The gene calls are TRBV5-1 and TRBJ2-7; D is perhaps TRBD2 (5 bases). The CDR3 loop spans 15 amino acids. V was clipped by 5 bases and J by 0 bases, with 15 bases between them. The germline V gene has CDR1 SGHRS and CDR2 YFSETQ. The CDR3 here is CASRRAAGSSYEQYF. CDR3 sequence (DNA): TGCGCCAGCAGGAGGGCGGCAGGATCCTCCTACGAGCAGTACTTC. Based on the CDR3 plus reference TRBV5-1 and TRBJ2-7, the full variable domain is KAGVTQTPRYLIKTRGQQVTLSCSPISGHRSVSWYQQTPGQGLQFLFEYFSETQRNKGNFPGRFSGRQFSNSRSEMNVSTLELGDSALYLCASRRAAGSSYEQYFGPGTRLTVT.

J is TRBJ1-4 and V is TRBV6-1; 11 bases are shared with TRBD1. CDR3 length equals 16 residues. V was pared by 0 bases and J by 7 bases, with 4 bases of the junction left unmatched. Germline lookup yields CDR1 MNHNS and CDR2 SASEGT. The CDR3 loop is CASSEALGQGAEKLFF. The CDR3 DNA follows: TGTGCCAGCAGTGAAGCGCTCGGACAGGGGGCTGAAAAACTGTTTTTT.

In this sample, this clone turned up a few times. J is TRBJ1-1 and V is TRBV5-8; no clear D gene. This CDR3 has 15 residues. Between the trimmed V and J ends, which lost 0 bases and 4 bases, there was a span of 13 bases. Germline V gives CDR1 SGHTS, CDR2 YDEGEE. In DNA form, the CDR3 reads TGTGCCAGCAGCTTGGCTGGTCTGTTGCGCACTGAAGCTTTCTTT. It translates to CASSLAGLLRTEAFF.

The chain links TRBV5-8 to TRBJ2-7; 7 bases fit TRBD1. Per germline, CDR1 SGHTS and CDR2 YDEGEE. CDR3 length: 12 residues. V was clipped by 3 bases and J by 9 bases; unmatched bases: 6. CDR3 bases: TGTGCCAGCAGCTACAGACAGGGTGGGCAGTACTTC. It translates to CASSYRQGGQYF.

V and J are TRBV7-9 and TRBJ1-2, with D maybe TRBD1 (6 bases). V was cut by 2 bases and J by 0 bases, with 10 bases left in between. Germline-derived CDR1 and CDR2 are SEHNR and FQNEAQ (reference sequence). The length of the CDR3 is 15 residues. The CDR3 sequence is CASSLNRDTNYGYTF. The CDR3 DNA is TGTGCCAGCAGCTTAAACCGGGACACTAACTATGGCTACACCTTC. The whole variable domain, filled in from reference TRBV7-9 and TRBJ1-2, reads DTGVSQNPRHKITKRGQNVTFRCDPISEHNRLYWYRQTLGQGPEFLTYFQNEAQLEKSRLLSDRFSAERPKGSFSTLEIQRTEQGDSAMYLCASSLNRDTNYGYTFGSGTRLTVV.

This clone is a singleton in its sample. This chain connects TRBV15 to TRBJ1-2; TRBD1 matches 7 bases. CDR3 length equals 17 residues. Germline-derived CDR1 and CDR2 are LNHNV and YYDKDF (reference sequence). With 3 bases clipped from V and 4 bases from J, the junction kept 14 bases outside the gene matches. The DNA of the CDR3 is TGTGCCACCAGCAGCAGCCGGACCCGGACAGGTTCCTATGGCTACACCTTC. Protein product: CATSSSRTRTGSYGYTF.

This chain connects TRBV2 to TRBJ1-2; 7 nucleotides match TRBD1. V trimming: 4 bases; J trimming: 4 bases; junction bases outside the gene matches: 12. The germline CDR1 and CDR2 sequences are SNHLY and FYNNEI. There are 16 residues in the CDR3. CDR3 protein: CASSVIPGQSLYGYTF. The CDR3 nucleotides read TGTGCCAGCAGTGTCATTCCGGGACAGAGCCTCTATGGCTACACCTTC.

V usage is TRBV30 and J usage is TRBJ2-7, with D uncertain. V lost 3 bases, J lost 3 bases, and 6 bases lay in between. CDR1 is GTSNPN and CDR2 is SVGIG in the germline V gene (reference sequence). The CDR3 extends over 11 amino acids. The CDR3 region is CAWRGVYEQYF. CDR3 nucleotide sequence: TGTGCCTGGAGAGGAGTCTACGAGCAGTACTTC.

The CDR3: CASSRGLAGRSYEQYF. For the CDR3, the DNA is TGCGCCAGCAGCAGAGGACTAGCGGGACGTTCCTACGAGCAGTACTTC. This rearrangement joins TRBV5-1 to TRBJ2-5, with 12 bases lining up with TRBD2. The DNA end is more similar to TRBJ2-7, so the J call may be wrong. Germline V lookup: CDR1 SGHRS, CDR2 YFSETQ. The CDR3 extends over 16 amino acids.

The CDR3 region is CAISETRADGYTF. The CDR3 DNA sequence: TGTGCCATCAGTGAAACCAGGGCGGATGGCTACACCTTC. The genes are TRBV10-3 and TRBJ1-2, with a possible D match to TRBD1 (5 bases). V lost 3 bases and J 6 bases, leaving 11 bases between the germline ends. Germline CDR1 reads ENHRY; CDR2 reads SYGVKD. This CDR3 contains 13 residues.